The T cell receptor (beta chain) under discussion was sequenced for a study of identical twins. This clonotype was counted between two and nine times. The V gene lost 3 bases and the J gene lost 0 bases, with 19 bases spanning the gap. The germline CDR1 and CDR2 sequences are DFQATT and SNEGSKA (reference sequence). The CDR3 covers 17 residues. TCRdb passed the 5' RACE reads through MiXCR, listing each CDR3 protein once. The sample lists about 470,000 distinct CDR3 sequences, 24% occurring once. These data were likewise used in another study, on T cells expressing NK-cell markers.

Sequenced: CD4+ T cells sorted from blood. The genes are TRBV20-1 and TRBJ2-3; a possible D gene is TRBD1 (5 bases). This TCR came from a woman between 18 and 29 years old in good health. CDR3 loop: CSASGGAGLTSTDTQYF. Here the CDR3 DNA reads TGCAGTGCTAGCGGTGGGGCAGGCTTAACTAGCACAGATACGCAGTATTTT.